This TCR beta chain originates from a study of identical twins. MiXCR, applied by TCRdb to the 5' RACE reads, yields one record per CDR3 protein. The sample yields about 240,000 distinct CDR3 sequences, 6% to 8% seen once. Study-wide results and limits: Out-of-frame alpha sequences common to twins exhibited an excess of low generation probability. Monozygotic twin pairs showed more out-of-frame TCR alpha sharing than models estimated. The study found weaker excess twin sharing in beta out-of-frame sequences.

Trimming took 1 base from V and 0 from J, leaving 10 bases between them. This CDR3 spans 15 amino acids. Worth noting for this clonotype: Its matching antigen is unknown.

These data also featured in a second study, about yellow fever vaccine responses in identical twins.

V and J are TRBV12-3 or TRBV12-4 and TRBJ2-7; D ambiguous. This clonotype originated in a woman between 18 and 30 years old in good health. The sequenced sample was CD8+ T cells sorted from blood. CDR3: CASSLETASSYEQYF. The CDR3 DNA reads TGTGCCAGCAGTTTAGAGACGGCGAGCTCCTACGAGCAGTACTTC.